This T cell receptor (beta chain) was captured by sequencing in a study of vaccination and CD4 T cells after COVID-19. Looking at the study overall: Stimuli were overlapping spike peptide pools of SARS-CoV-2 and three common cold coronaviruses (HCoV-NL63, HCoV-OC43, HCoV-229E).

Noted treatment: 10-day PBMC culture with coronavirus spike peptide pools or control peptides (ViraFEST assay). Prior to the COVID-19 pandemic (2011-2018), the unexposed donor's CD4+ T cells were collected. This clonotype was seen a handful of times. The antigen is unknown. Cultured CD4+ T-cell DNA underwent Oncomine TCR Beta short-read sequencing. Genomic DNA was taken out of cultured CD4+ T cells by extraction. TCRdb re-called the PCR reads with MiXCR, one entry per CDR3 protein. The sample comprises around 10,000 distinct CDR3 sequences, almost 40% of which are singletons, and 20% to 25% rests with the top ten. Sample: CD4+ T cells from blood, cultured in vitro. The sequence was collected from a human donor in good health.

CDR3 loop: CAISGSGTSDTQYF. The CDR3 coding sequence is TGTGCCATCAGTGGAAGCGGGACTTCGGATACGCAGTATTTT. V is TRBV10-3 and J is TRBJ2-3, with 7 positions matching TRBD2. The CDR3 extends over 14 amino acids. V was clipped by 4 bases and J by 6 bases; unmatched bases: 7. Germline V CDR1 and CDR2: ENHRY, SYGVKD.